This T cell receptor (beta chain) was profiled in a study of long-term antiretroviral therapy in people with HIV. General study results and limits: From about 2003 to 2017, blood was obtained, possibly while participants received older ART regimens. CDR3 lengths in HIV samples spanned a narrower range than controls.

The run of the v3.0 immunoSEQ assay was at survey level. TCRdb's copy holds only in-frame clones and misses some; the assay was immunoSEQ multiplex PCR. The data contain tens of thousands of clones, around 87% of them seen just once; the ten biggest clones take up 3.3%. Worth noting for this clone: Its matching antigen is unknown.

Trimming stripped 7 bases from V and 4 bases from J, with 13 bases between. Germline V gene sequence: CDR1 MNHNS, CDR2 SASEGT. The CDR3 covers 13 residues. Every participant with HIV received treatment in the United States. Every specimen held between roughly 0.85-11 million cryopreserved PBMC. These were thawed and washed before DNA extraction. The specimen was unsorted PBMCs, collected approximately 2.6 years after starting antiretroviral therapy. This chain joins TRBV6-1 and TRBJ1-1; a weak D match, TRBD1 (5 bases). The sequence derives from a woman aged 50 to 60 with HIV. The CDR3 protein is CASKSTAPTEAFF. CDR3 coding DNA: TGTGCCAGCAAATCGACAGCTCCCACTGAAGCTTTCTTT.